A single sample gave rise to the 23 T cell receptor beta chains below, sequenced in a study of blood T cell repertoires in COVID-19. Assay used: immunoSEQ multiplex PCR; TCRdb lists only in-frame clones, some missing. The table has 90,000 to 130,000 clones, about 80% seen once. Sequencing was carried out using peripheral blood. The receptors come from a woman in her seventies with acute or convalescent COVID-19.

The chain is built from TRBV6-5 and TRBJ1-4, with D possibly TRBD1 on 6 matching bases. The CDR3 is 14 residues long. From germline, CDR1 is MNHEY and CDR2 SVGAGI. V lost 7 bases to trimming and J lost 4 bases, with 13 bases between them. Here the CDR3 reads CASTDRTGNEKLFF. The CDR3 DNA sequence: TGTGCCAGCACCGACAGGACGGGTAATGAAAAACTGTTTTTT.

The rearrangement joins TRBV19 to TRBJ2-1, with D possibly TRBD2 on 6 matching bases. Trimming stripped 4 bases from V and 1 base from J, with 17 bases between. The germline V gene has CDR1 LNHDA and CDR2 SQIVND (reference sequence). The CDR3 sequence is 17 residues long. The CDR3 is CASSTVPLATSYNEQFF. CDR3 DNA sequence: TGTGCCAGTAGTACGGTCCCCCTAGCGACTTCCTACAATGAGCAGTTCTTC.

This clone showed up just a few times. V usage is TRBV3-1 (or the pseudogene TRBV3-2) and J usage is TRBJ1-4, with D perhaps TRBD1 (6 bases). Per germline, CDR1 LGHDT and CDR2 YNNKEL (reference sequence). The CDR3 spans 15 residues. Trimming took off 1 base at V and 10 bases at J, with 16 bases between the two ends. CDR3: CASSQVGGIEGKLFF. CDR3 coding DNA: TGTGCCAGCAGCCAAGTAGGGGGAATAGAGGGAAAACTGTTTTTT.

The gene calls are TRBV27 and TRBJ1-6; 7 positions match TRBD1. This CDR3 has 13 residues. Germline-derived CDR1 and CDR2 are MNHEY and SMNVEV (reference sequence). The trim removed 4 bases at V and 6 bases at J, leaving 0 bases unmatched. The CDR3 loop reads CASSWDSNSPLHF. In DNA form, the CDR3 reads TGTGCCAGCAGTTGGGACAGTAATTCACCCCTCCACTTT.

The chain couples TRBV11-1 to TRBJ2-3; D perhaps matches TRBD1 (6 bases). Trimming removed 2 bases at V and 3 bases at J, with 9 bases between. Germline assignment: CDR1 SGHAT and CDR2 FQDESV (reference sequence). The CDR3 is 14 residues long. The DNA for the CDR3 is TGTGCCAGCAGCTTAAGTAGGGGGACAGATACGCAGTATTTT. It is translated as CASSLSRGTDTQYF. Variable domain in full (rest from reference TRBV11-1 and TRBJ2-3): EAEVAQSPRYKITEKSQAVAFWCDPISGHATLYWYRQILGQGPELLVQFQDESVVDDSQLPKDRFSAERLKGVDSTLKIQPAELGDSAMYLCASSLSRGTDTQYFGPGTRLTVL.

A single count supports this clone. The chain combines TRBV2 with TRBJ2-1; perhaps TRBD2 as D (7 bases). The CDR3 consists of 16 residues. V was shortened by 6 bases and J by 5 bases, with 20 bases between the two germline ends. Looked up from germline, CDR1 is SNHLY and CDR2 is FYNNEI. As DNA, the CDR3 is TGTGCCAGCAGCCCATGGGGGGGGCAGATTGACAATGAGCAGTTCTTC. It yields the protein CASSPWGGQIDNEQFF.

The V and J genes are TRBV7-9 and TRBJ1-3; possibly TRBD1 for D (5 bases). This CDR3 has 15 residues. V was cut by 7 bases and J by 4 bases, with 17 bases left in between. Germline CDR1 is SEHNR and CDR2 is FQNEAQ (reference sequence). The CDR3 reads CASTTLGGRGNTIYF. DNA for the CDR3: TGTGCCAGCACCACCTTGGGGGGACGAGGAAACACCATATATTTT. Complete variable domain (other parts from reference TRBV7-9 and TRBJ1-3): DTGVSQNPRHKITKRGQNVTFRCDPISEHNRLYWYRQTLGQGPEFLTYFQNEAQLEKSRLLSDRFSAERPKGSFSTLEIQRTEQGDSAMYLCASTTLGGRGNTIYFGEGSWLTVV.

The chain has TRBV5-5 and TRBJ1-5; 12 bases fit TRBD1. J gave up 4 bases and V 3 bases, and 8 bases lay outside the gene matches. The CDR3 has 17 residues. From germline, CDR1 is SGHKS and CDR2 YYEKEE (reference sequence). The CDR3 coding sequence is TGTGCCAGCAGCTCCCCGGGACAGGGGGCAGTAAATCAGCCCCAGCATTTT. This codes for CASSSPGQGAVNQPQHF.

The CDR3 bases are TGTGCCAGCAGCCCAGGGGGGTATGGGGTACGGTACAATGAGCAGTTCTTC. This codes for CASSPGGYGVRYNEQFF. J is TRBJ2-1 and V is TRBV3-1 (or the pseudogene TRBV3-2); possible D gene TRBD1, 7 bases. The V and J ends lost 4 bases and 4 bases respectively, with 20 bases between them. The CDR3 spans 17 residues. The germline CDR1 and CDR2 sequences are LGHDT and YNNKEL (reference sequence).

The chain has TRBV15 and TRBJ1-1; 7 bases match TRBD1. The CDR3 length is 14 residues. The V gene's germline CDR1 is LNHNV and CDR2 YYDKDF (reference sequence). V lost 5 bases, J lost 5 bases, and 8 bases stayed unmatched. CDR3 DNA: TGTGCCACCAGCGGCGCAGGGGGATTGACTGAAGCTTTCTTT. Its translation: CATSGAGGLTEAFF.

The J gene is TRBJ1-6, the V gene TRBV11-2; D possibly corresponds to TRBD1 (6 bases). V dropped 0 bases and J dropped 11 bases, with 14 bases sitting between them. Germline V gene sequence: CDR1 SGHAT, CDR2 FQNNGV. The CDR3 has 15 residues. The CDR3 sequence: CASSLDTTGLTPLHF. The CDR3 DNA sequence: TGTGCCAGCAGCTTAGACACGACAGGCTTGACACCCCTCCACTTT.

The rearrangement uses TRBV6-6 and TRBJ1-6; weak D call: TRBD1 (6 bases). The V gene's germline CDR1 is MNHNY and CDR2 SVGAGI (reference sequence). The germline V and J ends were trimmed by 0 bases and 7 bases, with 13 bases remaining between them. CDR3 length: 16 amino acids. Here the CDR3 reads CASSYSRQGRNSPLHF. CDR3 sequence (DNA): TGTGCCAGCAGTTACTCTAGGCAGGGGCGCAATTCACCCCTCCACTTT.

As for this clone: An end of the junction differs from the germline gene, which may be a read error. CDR3 nucleotide sequence: TGTGCCAGCAGCTTCCAGGGAAGCACCATATATTTT. It specifies CASSFQGSTIYF. The chain combines TRBV11-2 with TRBJ1-3; possible D gene TRBD1, 5 bases. This CDR3 is built from 12 residues. Germline V CDR1 and CDR2: SGHAT, FQNNGV.

Here the CDR3 DNA reads TGTGCCAGCTCACCTCTTCCGACAGGGGGCTCCTACGAGCAGTACTTC. This codes for CASSPLPTGGSYEQYF. The chain carries TRBV18 and TRBJ2-7, with 9 nucleotides matching TRBD1. The CDR3 runs 16 residues. Trimming at V came to 3 bases and at J to 0 bases, leaving 6 bases not matched to a gene. Germline lookup yields CDR1 KGHSH and CDR2 LQKENI.

This clone came up a few times. The CDR3 DNA is TGCAGCGTGAACAGGGGGGGTGAGCAGTTCTTC. Translation: CSVNRGGEQFF. The gene calls are TRBV29-1 and TRBJ2-1; TRBD1 is a possible D gene (8 bases). The CDR3 runs to 11 residues. The V and J ends lost 6 bases and 9 bases respectively, with 12 bases between them. The germline gives CDR1 SQVTM, CDR2 ANQGSEA.

The table lists this clone with a count of one. The genes are TRBV7-9 and TRBJ1-1; 7 bases map to TRBD1. With V trimmed by 1 base and J by 4 bases, 12 bases remained unmatched. The germline CDR1 and CDR2 sequences are SEHNR and FQNEAQ (reference sequence). The CDR3 totals 17 residues. The CDR3 nucleotides read TGTGCCAGCAGCTTAGTTCCGGGACAGAGAAGTGGCACTGAAGCTTTCTTT. It codes for CASSLVPGQRSGTEAFF.

This chain uses TRBV12-5 with TRBJ2-3; D is perhaps TRBD2 (7 bases). CDR1 is LGHNT and CDR2 is FRNRAP in the germline V gene. This CDR3 is built from 14 residues. V gave up 4 bases and J gave up 3 bases, with 11 bases separating them. CDR3 nucleotides: TGTGCTAGTGGTTCCGGGGGGCGAACAGATACGCAGTATTTT. It yields the protein CASGSGGRTDTQYF.

This chain uses TRBV12-3 or TRBV12-4 with TRBJ2-1; TRBD2 aligns across 11 bases. The CDR3 extends over 13 amino acids. J lost 13 bases, V lost 2 bases, and 4 bases had no gene match. The CDR3 coding sequence is TGTGCCAGCAGTTTAAAAACTAGCGGGAGTCAGTTCTTC. Protein product: CASSLKTSGSQFF.

This chain uses TRBV30 with TRBJ2-5; possibly TRBD2 for D (6 bases). This CDR3 is built from 13 residues. The germline CDR1 and CDR2 sequences are GTSNPN and SVGIG (reference sequence). V was shortened by 3 bases and J by 4 bases, with 12 bases between the two germline ends. CDR3 protein: CAWSGGGTETQYF. The CDR3 DNA reads as TGTGCCTGGAGCGGGGGAGGAACAGAGACCCAGTACTTC. Combining the CDR3 with reference TRBV30 and TRBJ2-5 gives the whole variable domain SQTIHQWPATLVQPVGSPLSLECTVEGTSNPNLYWYRQAAGRGLQLLFYSVGIGQISSEVPQNLSASRPQDRQFILSSKKLLLSDSGFYLCAWSGGGTETQYFGPGTRLLVL.

CDR3 in amino acids: CASSEMGGREKLFF. CDR3 coding DNA: TGTGCCAGCAGTGAAATGGGGGGGCGTGAAAAACTGTTTTTT. The rearrangement joins TRBV25-1 to TRBJ1-4, with a possible D match to TRBD1 (6 bases). Trimming left V 2 bases short and J 7 bases short, with 11 bases between. Germline loops: CDR1 MGHDK, CDR2 SYGVNS. The CDR3 sequence is 14 residues long.

The gene calls are TRBV20-1 and TRBJ2-1; a possible D gene is TRBD2 (5 bases). V gave up 3 bases and J gave up 0 bases, with 12 bases separating them. CDR1 and CDR2 from the germline V gene are DFQATT and SNEGSKA (reference sequence). The CDR3 extends over 15 amino acids. The chain's CDR3 is CSASRHEGSYNEQFF. DNA for the CDR3: TGCAGTGCTAGTAGGCACGAGGGCTCCTACAATGAGCAGTTCTTC.

The V call is TRBV12-2, the J call TRBJ2-5; the table names TRBD1, a call not compared with the DNA. TRBV12-2 constitutes a pseudogene. This CDR3 contains 13 residues. The CDR3 region has the DNA TGTGCAAGTCGCTTAGAGGGGCTGGAGACCCAGTACTTC. Its protein is CASRLEGLETQYF.

The chain employs TRBV3-1 (or the pseudogene TRBV3-2) and TRBJ2-1, with TRBD2 identical over 8 bases. The ends lost 1 base at V and 8 bases at J; junction bases unmatched: 7. The CDR3 loop spans 15 amino acids. Germline values: CDR1 LGHDT, CDR2 YNNKEL (reference sequence). The CDR3 protein is CASSQVAGTRDEQFF. CDR3 nucleotide sequence: TGTGCCAGCAGCCAAGTCGCCGGGACTAGAGATGAGCAGTTCTTC.